This TCR beta chain was retrieved from a study of cytomegalovirus exposure and HLA in healthy donors. The germline CDR1 and CDR2 sequences are SEHNR and FQNEAQ (reference sequence). The CDR3 loop spans 13 amino acids. With 3 bases removed from V and 10 bases from J, the gap between germline ends came to 13 bases. Only in-frame clones appear in the TCRdb table, and some are missing; sequencing was by immunoSEQ multiplex PCR. The data hold tens of thousands of clones, with approximately 93% observed a single time. This receptor was obtained from a woman aged 25-40 years in good health and CMV-seronegative. The chain is built from TRBV7-9 and TRBJ1-5, with D unclear. What was sequenced was PBMCs. In DNA, the CDR3 is TGTGCCAGCAGCTTGGTCGGGGTAGGTCCCCAGCATTTT. Translated, it gives CASSLVGVGPQHF.